Listed below are T cell receptor beta chains from one sample, sequenced in a study of technical replicates of blood from a handful of donors. The method was immunoSEQ multiplex PCR; TCRdb's version includes in-frame clones alone and lacks a portion of them. Found here are about 50,000 clones, 80% to 95% of them singletons; the top ten hold roughly 3.9%. The sample comprised PBMCs. The source of these receptors is a human donor in good health. Some clones in this sample may be carry-over from other donors' samples. Each CDR3 is given with its conserved first and last residue. Each record gives: CDR3 length, J gene, D gene, V gene, CDR3 DNA, CDR3 protein. D genes are given only for firm matches.

cdr3_length: 16
j_call: TRBJ2-3
d_call: .
v_call: TRBV7-2
cdr3_nt: TGTGCCAGCAGCTACAAAACAGGGGGGGTTACAGATACGCAGTATTTT
cdr3_aa: CASSYKTGGVTDTQYF

cdr3_length: 18
j_call: TRBJ2-6
d_call: .
v_call: TRBV4-1
cdr3_nt: TGCGCCAGCAGCCGGGGGGACAGTCAGAGCTCTGGGGCCAACGTCCTGACTTTC
cdr3_aa: CASSRGDSQSSGANVLTF

cdr3_length: 12
j_call: TRBJ1-2
d_call: .
v_call: TRBV5-6
cdr3_nt: TGTGCCAGCAGAACAGGGATCCACAACGCCCTCTTC
cdr3_aa: CASRTGIHNALF

cdr3_length: 14
j_call: TRBJ2-1
d_call: TRBD2
v_call: TRBV30
cdr3_nt: TGTGCCTGGAGTGGCCAGCGGGAGTTTGGGGAGCAGTTCTTC
cdr3_aa: CAWSGQREFGEQFF

cdr3_length: 12
j_call: TRBJ1-2
d_call: .
v_call: TRBV5-4
cdr3_nt: TGTGCCAGCAGCTTGTCTACCGATGGCTACACCTTC
cdr3_aa: CASSLSTDGYTF

cdr3_length: 14
j_call: TRBJ2-2
d_call: TRBD2
v_call: TRBV5-1
cdr3_nt: TGCGCCAGCAGCCGGACGGGAGGGACCGGGGAGCTGTTTTTT
cdr3_aa: CASSRTGGTGELFF

cdr3_length: 14
j_call: TRBJ2-1
d_call: .
v_call: TRBV12-5
cdr3_nt: TGTGCTAGTGGTTTGGGCATGGGGCTTGGTGAGCAGTTCTTC
cdr3_aa: CASGLGMGLGEQFF

cdr3_length: 15
j_call: TRBJ2-5
d_call: TRBD2
v_call: TRBV6-5
cdr3_nt: TGTGCCAGCAGTGGGTCTAGCGGGGGGAGGGAGACCCAGTACTTC
cdr3_aa: CASSGSSGGRETQYF

cdr3_length: 17
j_call: TRBJ2-3
d_call: TRBD2
v_call: TRBV5-4
cdr3_nt: TGTGCCAGCAGCCGCAGCGGGATCCCTACAAGCACAGATACGCAGTATTTT
cdr3_aa: CASSRSGIPTSTDTQYF

cdr3_length: 13
j_call: TRBJ1-5
d_call: .
v_call: TRBV2
cdr3_nt: TGTGCCAGCATGTATGAGAAGAATCAGCCCCAGCATTTT
cdr3_aa: CASMYEKNQPQHF

cdr3_length: 17
j_call: TRBJ2-5
d_call: TRBD2
v_call: TRBV5-1
cdr3_nt: TGCGCCAGCAGCTTGATTGCTAGCGGGGGGGCCATAGAGACCCAGTACTTC
cdr3_aa: CASSLIASGGAIETQYF

cdr3_length: 13
j_call: TRBJ2-5
d_call: .
v_call: TRBV7-9
cdr3_nt: TGTGCCAGCAGCATCAGGGAAAAGGAGACCCAGTACTTC
cdr3_aa: CASSIREKETQYF

cdr3_length: 16
j_call: TRBJ2-2
d_call: .
v_call: TRBV5-3
cdr3_nt: TGTGCCAGAAGCCTCTCAAGACTACCGAACACCGGGGAGCTGTTTTTT
cdr3_aa: CARSLSRLPNTGELFF

cdr3_length: 14
j_call: TRBJ1-1
d_call: .
v_call: TRBV5-6
cdr3_nt: TGTGCCAGCAGCTTGTCGGGGGGGAGCACTGAAGCTTTCTTT
cdr3_aa: CASSLSGGSTEAFF

cdr3_length: 11
j_call: TRBJ2-7
d_call: .
v_call: TRBV30
cdr3_nt: TGTGCCTGGAGCTCTTCCTACGAGCAGTACTTC
cdr3_aa: CAWSSSYEQYF

cdr3_length: 15
j_call: TRBJ2-7
d_call: TRBD1
v_call: TRBV18
cdr3_nt: TGTGCCAGCTCACCCGGGACAGGGGGCTCCTACGAGCAGTACTTC
cdr3_aa: CASSPGTGGSYEQYF

cdr3_length: 18
j_call: TRBJ2-1
d_call: TRBD2
v_call: TRBV4-3
cdr3_nt: TGCGCCAGCAGCCAAGAACTAGCGGTGGGCCTTTCCTACAATGAGCAGTTCTTC
cdr3_aa: CASSQELAVGLSYNEQFF